This TCR beta chain came from a study of blood T cell repertoires in COVID-19. Overall study: The origin of the acute and convalescent COVID-19 samples was the United States, Italy and Spain. T cells, B-cell-depleted T cells, or PBMCs supplied cDNA or gDNA.

Original handling: Amplification with reference gene primers provided the estimates of nucleated cell counts. Only in-frame clones appear in the TCRdb table, and some are missing; sequencing was by immunoSEQ multiplex PCR. V and J calls and clone size follow that table, whereas D and trimming were derived from the DNA. The sample has approximately 140,000 clones, around nine tenths seen once. CDR3 length: 22 residues. J was trimmed by 1 base and V by 0 bases; bases with no gene match: 17. The V gene's germline CDR1 is LGHDT and CDR2 YNNKEL (reference sequence). This clone has a single count. The receptor was isolated from a woman aged 55-69 years with acute or convalescent COVID-19. The chain couples TRBV3-1 (or the pseudogene TRBV3-2) to TRBJ1-5; 11 bases agree with TRBD1. Specimen: peripheral blood. The CDR3 sequence is CASSQDLPPGQGASGSNQPQHF. Here the CDR3 DNA reads TGTGCCAGCAGCCAAGATTTGCCCCCCGGACAGGGGGCGTCCGGAAGCAATCAGCCCCAGCATTTT.